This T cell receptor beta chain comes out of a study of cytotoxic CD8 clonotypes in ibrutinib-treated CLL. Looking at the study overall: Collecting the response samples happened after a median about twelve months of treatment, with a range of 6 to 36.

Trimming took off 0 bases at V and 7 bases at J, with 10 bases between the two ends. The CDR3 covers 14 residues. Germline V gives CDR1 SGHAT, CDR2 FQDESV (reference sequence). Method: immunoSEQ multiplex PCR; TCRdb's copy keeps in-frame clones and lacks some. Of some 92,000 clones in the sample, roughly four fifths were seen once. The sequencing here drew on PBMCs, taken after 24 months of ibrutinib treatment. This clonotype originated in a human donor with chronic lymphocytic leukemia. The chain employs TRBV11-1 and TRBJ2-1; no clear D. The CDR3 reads CASSLASSINEQFF. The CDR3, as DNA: TGTGCCAGCAGCTTAGCCTCGTCGATAAATGAGCAGTTCTTC.